This entry concerns a single T cell receptor beta chain. This sample stems from a study of OX40 agonist ivuxolimab in advanced cancers. This table comes from immunoSEQ multiplex PCR, and its TCRdb copy is limited to in-frame clones, with some not included. The sample records approximately 30,000 clones, 84% being singletons. The ends were cut back, 4 bases at V and 4 bases at J, with 19 bases in the middle. From germline, CDR1 is GTSNPN and CDR2 SVGIG (reference sequence). This CDR3 contains 15 residues. Sequences were derived from CD4+ or CD8+ T cells sorted from blood, sampled in a trial of the OX40 agonist ivuxolimab. This TCR derives from an adult with an advanced solid tumor such as melanoma, head and neck, liver or kidney cancer. The chain combines TRBV30 with TRBJ2-5, with D perhaps being TRBD1 or TRBD2 (6 bases each). For the CDR3, the DNA is TGTGCCTGGACAGCCTTGTGGGGGGCGAGAGAGACCCAGTACTTC. It codes for CAWTALWGARETQYF.